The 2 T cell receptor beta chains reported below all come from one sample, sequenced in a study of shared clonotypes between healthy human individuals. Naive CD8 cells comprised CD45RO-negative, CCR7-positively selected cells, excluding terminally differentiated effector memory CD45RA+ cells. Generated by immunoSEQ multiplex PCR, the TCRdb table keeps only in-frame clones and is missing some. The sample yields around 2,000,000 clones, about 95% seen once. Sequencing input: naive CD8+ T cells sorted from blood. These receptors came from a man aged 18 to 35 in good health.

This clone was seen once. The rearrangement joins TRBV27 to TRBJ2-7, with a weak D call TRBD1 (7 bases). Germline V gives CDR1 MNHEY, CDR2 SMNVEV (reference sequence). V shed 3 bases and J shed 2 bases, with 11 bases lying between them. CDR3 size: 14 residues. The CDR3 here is CASSFVRGAYEQYF. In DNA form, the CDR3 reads TGTGCCAGCAGTTTTGTCAGGGGGGCCTACGAGCAGTACTTC.

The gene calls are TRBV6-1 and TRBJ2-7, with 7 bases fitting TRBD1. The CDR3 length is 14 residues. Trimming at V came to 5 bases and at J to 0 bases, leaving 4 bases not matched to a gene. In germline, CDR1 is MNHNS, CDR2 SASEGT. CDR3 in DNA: TGTGCCAGCAGTTTACAGGGGACCTCCTACGAGCAGTACTTC. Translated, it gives CASSLQGTSYEQYF.